Below are 22 T cell receptor beta chains sequenced from a single sample in a study of cytomegalovirus exposure and HLA in healthy donors. The PCR contained 60 Vbeta and 13 Jbeta primers. The protocol was immunoSEQ multiplex PCR, while the TCRdb copy is restricted to in-frame clones and leaves out a portion. The table has around 150,000 clones, about 80% seen once. The sequenced sample was PBMCs. Receptors originate from a man aged 35 to 55 in good health and CMV-seropositive.

The V call is TRBV18, the J call TRBJ1-1; D gene unclear. The V gene's germline CDR1 is KGHSH and CDR2 LQKENI. This CDR3 comprises 16 residues. Trimming pared 6 bases from V and 1 base from J, leaving 18 bases between. The CDR3: CASSYTERHPNTEAFF. The CDR3 nucleotides are TGTGCCAGCTCCTACACTGAGAGACACCCGAACACTGAAGCTTTCTTT.

Only one count was recorded for this clone. The J gene is TRBJ2-1, the V gene TRBV29-1, with a tentative D call TRBD1 (6 bases). Germline V gives CDR1 SQVTM, CDR2 ANQGSEA. Trimming took off 5 bases at V and 10 bases at J, with 18 bases between the two ends. This CDR3 has 13 residues. The CDR3 loop is CSVTRQDPGEQFF. The DNA of the CDR3 is TGCAGCGTTACAAGACAGGACCCGGGGGAGCAGTTCTTC.

The chain links TRBV7-9 to TRBJ2-5; 7 nucleotides match TRBD2. The CDR3 sequence is 17 residues long. J lost 2 bases, V lost 5 bases, and 14 bases had no gene match. Germline CDR1 SEHNR, CDR2 FQNEAQ (reference sequence). In DNA, the CDR3 is TGTGCCAGCAGCCCCCCGGCGGGGCGGGGGAATCAAGAGACCCAGTACTTC. Translating it yields CASSPPAGRGNQETQYF. Drawing the rest from reference TRBV7-9 and TRBJ2-5, the complete variable domain is DTGVSQNPRHKITKRGQNVTFRCDPISEHNRLYWYRQTLGQGPEFLTYFQNEAQLEKSRLLSDRFSAERPKGSFSTLEIQRTEQGDSAMYLCASSPPAGRGNQETQYFGPGTRLLVL.

The rearrangement joins TRBV6-1 to TRBJ2-1; the match to TRBD2 covers 12 bases. Germline CDR1 MNHNS, CDR2 SASEGT. The CDR3 is made up of 15 amino acids. V lost 6 bases to trimming and J lost 5 bases; unmatched junction nucleotides: 5. The CDR3 loop is CASSDGLAGNNEQFF. DNA for the CDR3: TGTGCCAGCAGCGATGGACTAGCGGGAAACAATGAGCAGTTCTTC.

This clone was detected only once. This chain links TRBV5-6 with TRBJ1-5; D remains unclear. Germline assignment: CDR1 SGHDT and CDR2 YYEEEE. The CDR3 consists of 13 residues. The ends were cut back, 1 base at V and 0 bases at J, with 2 bases in the middle. The CDR3 bases are TGTGCCAGCAGCTTGTATAGCAATCAGCCCCAGCATTTT. It specifies CASSLYSNQPQHF.

There are a few counts of this clone. V gene TRBV10-3 combines with J gene TRBJ1-2, with 8 bases matching TRBD1. The V gene's germline CDR1 is ENHRY and CDR2 SYGVKD. CDR3 length equals 14 residues. J gave up 4 bases and V 9 bases, and 10 bases lay outside the gene matches. DNA of the CDR3: TGTGCCATTCGCTACGGGACAGGAAGCTATGGCTACACCTTC. Protein sequence: CAIRYGTGSYGYTF.

In nucleotides, the CDR3 is TGTGCCAGCAGTTCGGACAGGGGAAAAACCTACGAGCAGTACTTC. Protein: CASSSDRGKTYEQYF. The rearrangement links TRBV5-4 to TRBJ2-7; TRBD1 agrees at 9 bases. This CDR3 contains 15 residues. Germline V gene sequence: CDR1 SGHNT, CDR2 YYREEE (reference sequence). After removal of 5 bases from V and 2 bases from J, the junction contained 8 bases not matched to a gene. The complete variable domain, with remaining parts taken from reference TRBV5-4 and TRBJ2-7, reads ETGVTQSPTHLIKTRGQQVTLRCSSQSGHNTVSWYQQALGQGPQFIFQYYREEENGRGNFPPRFSGLQFPNYSSELNVNALELDDSALYLCASSSDRGKTYEQYFGPGTRLTVT.

Here the CDR3 DNA reads TGTGCCAGCTCACCAGCTGGGGCCAGGGGGAGTAGTCAGCCCCAGCATTTT. Protein product: CASSPAGARGSSQPQHF. The V call is TRBV18, the J call TRBJ1-5; TRBD1 matches at 7 bases. The trim removed 2 bases at V and 6 bases at J, leaving 13 bases unmatched. This CDR3 region has 17 residues. Germline loops: CDR1 KGHSH, CDR2 LQKENI.

The chain recombines TRBV18 with TRBJ1-1; D is unclear. Trimming took off 3 bases at V and 1 base at J, with 6 bases between the two ends. The CDR3 is made up of 13 amino acids. Per the germline V gene, CDR1 is KGHSH and CDR2 is LQKENI. As DNA, the CDR3 is TGTGCCAGCTCACCCCACACGAACACTGAAGCTTTCTTT. This translates into CASSPHTNTEAFF.

V gene TRBV20-1 combines with J gene TRBJ2-1, with D unresolved. Germline values: CDR1 DFQATT, CDR2 SNEGSKA (reference sequence). V lost 5 bases and J lost 4, with 6 bases in between. The CDR3 spans 11 residues. The CDR3 nucleotides read TGCAGTGCTCGCGTGTACAATGAGCAGTTCTTC. This sequence encodes CSARVYNEQFF.

The chain carries TRBV4-1 and TRBJ2-1, with 13 bases lining up with TRBD2. Germline V CDR1 and CDR2: MGHRA, YSYEKL. The CDR3 is 19 residues long. The ends lost 3 bases at V and 3 bases at J; junction bases unmatched: 11. The DNA for the CDR3 is TGCGCCAGCAGCCAGGCGGGACTAGCGGGACGAATCCTCTACAATGAGCAGTTCTTC. Residues: CASSQAGLAGRILYNEQFF.

The chain combines TRBV19 with TRBJ1-5; the match to TRBD1 covers 7 bases. Germline CDR1 reads LNHDA; CDR2 reads SQIVND (reference sequence). The CDR3 is 16 residues long. With V trimmed by 1 base and J by 4 bases, 7 bases remained unmatched. Here the CDR3 reads CASSIVRTGFNQPQHF. The CDR3 bases are TGTGCCAGTAGTATAGTACGGACAGGATTTAATCAGCCCCAGCATTTT.

This chain links TRBV19 with TRBJ2-3, with 9 bases that match TRBD1. This CDR3 is 15 amino acids long. CDR1 and CDR2 (germline): LNHDA, SQIVND (reference sequence). V shed 5 bases and J 2 bases; nucleotides not matched to a gene: 5. Written as DNA, the CDR3 is TGTGCCAGTAGTCCCGGGACAGGGACCACAGATACGCAGTATTTT. Its translation: CASSPGTGTTDTQYF.

The genes are TRBV5-1 and TRBJ1-1; 8 bases line up with TRBD1. Germline-derived CDR1 and CDR2 are SGHRS and YFSETQ. The CDR3 extends over 14 amino acids. V was pared by 4 bases and J by 5 bases, with 7 bases of the junction left unmatched. The CDR3 protein is CASSAGQGSTEAFF. In DNA form, the CDR3 reads TGCGCCAGCAGCGCCGGACAGGGTAGTACTGAAGCTTTCTTT. The full variable domain, completed using reference TRBV5-1 and TRBJ1-1, is KAGVTQTPRYLIKTRGQQVTLSCSPISGHRSVSWYQQTPGQGLQFLFEYFSETQRNKGNFPGRFSGRQFSNSRSEMNVSTLELGDSALYLCASSAGQGSTEAFFGQGTRLTVV.

The chain has TRBV7-9 and TRBJ2-3, with TRBD2 identical over 10 bases. The CDR3 sequence is 15 residues long. CDR1 SEHNR and CDR2 FQNEAQ come from the germline V gene (reference sequence). V gave up 2 bases and J gave up 7 bases; unmatched junction bases: 6. CDR3 coding DNA: TGTGCCAGCAGCTTACGAGGACTAGCGGAGAATACGCAGTATTTT. As protein: CASSLRGLAENTQYF.

The rearrangement joins TRBV6-1 to TRBJ1-1; D is possibly TRBD1 (5 bases). V was clipped by 4 bases and J by 8 bases, with 17 bases between them. Germline V gene data show CDR1 as MNHNS and CDR2 as SASEGT. This CDR3 contains 14 residues. CDR3 nucleotides: TGTGCCAGCAGTGCCGGACACCGCTTGTGGGAAGCTTTCTTT. Translating gives CASSAGHRLWEAFF.

The chain uses TRBV10-2 and TRBJ1-2; 9 bases align to TRBD1. The CDR3 is 12 amino acids. The germline gives CDR1 WSHSY, CDR2 SAAADI. With V trimmed by 8 bases and J by 7 bases, 5 bases remained unmatched. DNA of the CDR3: TGCGCCAGCCAACAGGGGGCGTTTGGCTACACCTTC. Translation gives CASQQGAFGYTF.

The gene calls are TRBV5-1 and TRBJ2-7, with a possible D match to TRBD1 (6 bases). CDR1 is SGHRS, CDR2 YFSETQ, per germline. The CDR3 runs to 11 residues. The V end lost 4 bases, the J end lost 4 bases, and 6 bases lay between the germline ends. The CDR3 region has the DNA TGCGCCAGCAGCACAGGGTACGAGCAGTACTTC. It is translated as CASSTGYEQYF.

CDR3 nucleotide sequence: TGCGCCAGCAGCTTGCGCGGCAGGGAAAATGAGCAGTTCTTC. Translation: CASSLRGRENEQFF. J is TRBJ2-1 and V is TRBV5-1, with D perhaps TRBD1 (5 bases). Germline V CDR1 and CDR2: SGHRS, YFSETQ. This CDR3 is built from 14 residues. V lost 1 base to trimming and J lost 7 bases, with 12 bases between them.

This chain joins TRBV25-1 and TRBJ1-2; D ambiguous. Deletions cut 2 bases from V and 3 bases from J, with 10 bases between. This CDR3 region has 14 residues. The germline V gene encodes CDR1 MGHDK and CDR2 SYGVNS. The DNA of the CDR3 is TGTGCCAGCAGTGAAGAGGGTTGGGACTATGGCTACACCTTC. Protein product: CASSEEGWDYGYTF.

This sequence joins TRBV4-3 and TRBJ2-7, with TRBD1 identical over 9 bases. Trimming at V came to 4 bases and at J to 5 bases, leaving 3 bases not matched to a gene. The CDR3 sequence is 13 residues long. CDR1 and CDR2 from the germline V gene are LGHNA and YSLEER. Here the CDR3 DNA reads TGCGCCAGCAGCCGCCGACAGGGGGACGAGCAGTACTTC. It translates to CASSRRQGDEQYF.

This chain connects TRBV27 to TRBJ1-2, with 7 bases lining up with TRBD1. The CDR3 is 14 residues long. Germline loops: CDR1 MNHEY, CDR2 SMNVEV (reference sequence). The V and J ends lost 3 bases and 2 bases, in that order; junction bases with no gene match: 3. The CDR3 nucleotides are TGTGCCAGCAGTTTTGCAGGGGGGAACTATGGCTACACCTTC. Translation: CASSFAGGNYGYTF.